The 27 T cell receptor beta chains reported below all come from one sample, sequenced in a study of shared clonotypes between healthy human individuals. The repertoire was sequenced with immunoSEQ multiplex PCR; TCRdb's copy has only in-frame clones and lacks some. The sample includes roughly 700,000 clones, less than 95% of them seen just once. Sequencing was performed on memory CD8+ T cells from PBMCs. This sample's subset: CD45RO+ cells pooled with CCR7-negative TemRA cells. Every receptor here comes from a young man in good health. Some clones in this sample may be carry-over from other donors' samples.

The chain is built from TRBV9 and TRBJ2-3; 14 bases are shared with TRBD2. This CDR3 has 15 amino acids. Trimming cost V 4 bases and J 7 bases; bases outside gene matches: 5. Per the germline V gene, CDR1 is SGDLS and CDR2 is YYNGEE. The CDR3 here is CASSRLAGGEYTQYF. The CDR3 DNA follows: TGTGCCAGCAGCCGACTAGCGGGAGGGGAATATACGCAGTATTTT.

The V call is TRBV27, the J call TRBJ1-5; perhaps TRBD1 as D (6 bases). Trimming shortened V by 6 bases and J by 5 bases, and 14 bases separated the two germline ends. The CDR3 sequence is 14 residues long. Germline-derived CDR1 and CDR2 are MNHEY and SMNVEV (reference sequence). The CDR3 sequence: CASREGGTYQPQHF. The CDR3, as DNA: TGTGCCAGCAGGGAGGGGGGCACTTATCAGCCCCAGCATTTT.

CDR3 loop: CASSLRGTGGHNEQFF. The CDR3 nucleotides are TGTGCCAGCAGTTTAAGGGGGACAGGGGGGCACAATGAGCAGTTCTTC. The chain links TRBV27 to TRBJ2-1; 11 bases fit TRBD1. CDR1 is MNHEY, CDR2 SMNVEV, per germline (reference sequence). The CDR3 length is 16 residues. With V trimmed by 2 bases and J by 5 bases, 5 bases remained unmatched.

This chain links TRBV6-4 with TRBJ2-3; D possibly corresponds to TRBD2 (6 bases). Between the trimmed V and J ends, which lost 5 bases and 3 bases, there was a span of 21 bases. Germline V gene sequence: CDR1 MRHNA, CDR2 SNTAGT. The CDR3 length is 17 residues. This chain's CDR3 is CASSHPLGGMLTDTQYF. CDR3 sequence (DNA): TGTGCCAGCAGTCATCCTCTGGGGGGAATGTTAACAGATACGCAGTATTTT.

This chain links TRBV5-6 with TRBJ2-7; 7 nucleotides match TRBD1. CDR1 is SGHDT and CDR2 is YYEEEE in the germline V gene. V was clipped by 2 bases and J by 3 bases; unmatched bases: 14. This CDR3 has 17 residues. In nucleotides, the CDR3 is TGTGCCAGCAGCTTATTCTCCCAATGGGCAGGGGGCTACGAGCAGTACTTC. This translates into CASSLFSQWAGGYEQYF.

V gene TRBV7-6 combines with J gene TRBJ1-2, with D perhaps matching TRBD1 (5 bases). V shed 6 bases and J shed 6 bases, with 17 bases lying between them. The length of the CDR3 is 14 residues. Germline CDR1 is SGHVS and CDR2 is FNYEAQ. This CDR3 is CASRHPGRGDGYTF. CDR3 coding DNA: TGTGCCAGCAGACACCCGGGACGAGGGGATGGCTACACCTTC.

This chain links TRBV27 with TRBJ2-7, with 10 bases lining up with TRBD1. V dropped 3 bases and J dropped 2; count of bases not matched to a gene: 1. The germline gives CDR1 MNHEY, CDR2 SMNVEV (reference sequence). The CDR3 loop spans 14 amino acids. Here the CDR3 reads CASSFDRGPYEQYF. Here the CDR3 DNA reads TGTGCCAGCAGTTTCGACAGGGGGCCCTACGAGCAGTACTTC.

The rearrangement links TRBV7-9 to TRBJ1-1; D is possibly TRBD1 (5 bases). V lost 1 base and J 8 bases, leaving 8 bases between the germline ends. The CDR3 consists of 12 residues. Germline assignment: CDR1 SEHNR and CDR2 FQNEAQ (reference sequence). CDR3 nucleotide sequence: TGTGCCAGCAGCTTAGTACAGGCGGAAGCTTTCTTT. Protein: CASSLVQAEAFF.

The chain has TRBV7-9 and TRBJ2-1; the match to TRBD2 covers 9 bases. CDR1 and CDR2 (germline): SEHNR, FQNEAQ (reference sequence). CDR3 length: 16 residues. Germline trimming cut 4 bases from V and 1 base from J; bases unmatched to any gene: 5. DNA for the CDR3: TGTGCCAGCAGCTCAAGGACTAGCGAGTCCTACAATGAGCAGTTCTTC. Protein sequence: CASSSRTSESYNEQFF.

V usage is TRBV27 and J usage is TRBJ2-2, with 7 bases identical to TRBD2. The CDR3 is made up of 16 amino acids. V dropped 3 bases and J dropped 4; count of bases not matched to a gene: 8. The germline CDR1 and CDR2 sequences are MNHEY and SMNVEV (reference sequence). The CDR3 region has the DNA TGTGCCAGCAGTTTTAGCGCGGGAGTGGCCACCGGGGAGCTGTTTTTT. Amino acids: CASSFSAGVATGELFF.

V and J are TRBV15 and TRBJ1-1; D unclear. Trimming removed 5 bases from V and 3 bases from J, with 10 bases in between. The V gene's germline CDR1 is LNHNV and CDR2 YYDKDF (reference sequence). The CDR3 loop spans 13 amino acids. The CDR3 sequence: CATSGRADTEAFF. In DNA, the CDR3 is TGTGCCACCAGCGGACGAGCGGACACTGAAGCTTTCTTT.

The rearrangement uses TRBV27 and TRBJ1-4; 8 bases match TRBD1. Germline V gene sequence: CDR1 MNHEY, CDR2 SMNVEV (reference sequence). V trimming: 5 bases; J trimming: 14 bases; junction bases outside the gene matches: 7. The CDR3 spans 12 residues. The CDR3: CASSQRTGGLFF. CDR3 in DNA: TGTGCCAGCAGTCAAAGAACAGGGGGGCTGTTTTTT.

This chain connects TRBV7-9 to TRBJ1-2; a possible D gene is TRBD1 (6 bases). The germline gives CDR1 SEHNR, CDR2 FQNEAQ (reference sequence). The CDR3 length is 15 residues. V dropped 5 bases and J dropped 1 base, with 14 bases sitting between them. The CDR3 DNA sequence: TGTGCCAGCAGCCACGAGCAGGGGCGTAACTATGGCTACACCTTC. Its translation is CASSHEQGRNYGYTF.

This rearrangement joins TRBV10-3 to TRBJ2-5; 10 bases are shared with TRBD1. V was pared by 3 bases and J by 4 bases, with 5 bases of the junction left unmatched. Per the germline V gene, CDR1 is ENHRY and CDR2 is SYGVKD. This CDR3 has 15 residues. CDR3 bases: TGTGCCATCAGTGAAAGACAGGGGGCCGGAGAGACCCAGTACTTC. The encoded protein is CAISERQGAGETQYF.

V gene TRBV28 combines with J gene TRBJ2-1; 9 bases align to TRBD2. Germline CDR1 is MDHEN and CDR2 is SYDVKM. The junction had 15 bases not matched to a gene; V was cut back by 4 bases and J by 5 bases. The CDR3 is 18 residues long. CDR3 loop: CASSSSDTGLASHNEQFF. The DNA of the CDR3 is TGTGCCAGCAGTTCCTCCGACACGGGACTAGCAAGCCACAATGAGCAGTTCTTC. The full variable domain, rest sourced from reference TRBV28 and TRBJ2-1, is DVKVTQSSRYLVKRTGEKVFLECVQDMDHENMFWYRQDPGLGLRLIYFSYDVKMKEKGDIPEGYSVSREKKERFSLILESASTNQTSMYLCASSSSDTGLASHNEQFFGPGTRLTVL.

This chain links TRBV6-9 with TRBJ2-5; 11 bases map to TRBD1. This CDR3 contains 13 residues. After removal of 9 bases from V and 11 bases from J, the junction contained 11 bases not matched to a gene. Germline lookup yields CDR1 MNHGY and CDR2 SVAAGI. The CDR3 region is CARGTGGGSEQYF. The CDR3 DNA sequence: TGTGCCAGGGGGACAGGGGGTGGAAGTGAGCAGTACTTC.

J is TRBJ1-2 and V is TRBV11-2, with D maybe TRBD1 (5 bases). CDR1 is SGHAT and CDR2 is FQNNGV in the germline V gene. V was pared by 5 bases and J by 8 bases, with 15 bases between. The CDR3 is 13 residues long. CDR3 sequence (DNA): TGTGCCAGCAGCCCGGGGACCTTGAGAGGCTACACCTTC. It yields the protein CASSPGTLRGYTF.

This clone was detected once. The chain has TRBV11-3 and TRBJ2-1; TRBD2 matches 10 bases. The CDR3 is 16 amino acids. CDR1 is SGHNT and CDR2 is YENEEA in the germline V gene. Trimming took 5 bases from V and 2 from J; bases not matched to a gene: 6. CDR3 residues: CASSPRTSGAYNEQFF. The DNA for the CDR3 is TGTGCCAGCAGCCCGAGGACTAGCGGAGCCTACAATGAGCAGTTCTTC. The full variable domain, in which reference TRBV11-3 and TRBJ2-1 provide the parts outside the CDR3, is EAGVVQSPRYKIIEKKQPVAFWCNPISGHNTLYWYLQNLGQGPELLIRYENEEAVDDSQLPKDRFSAERLKGVDSTLKIQPAELGDSAVYLCASSPRTSGAYNEQFFGPGTRLTVL.

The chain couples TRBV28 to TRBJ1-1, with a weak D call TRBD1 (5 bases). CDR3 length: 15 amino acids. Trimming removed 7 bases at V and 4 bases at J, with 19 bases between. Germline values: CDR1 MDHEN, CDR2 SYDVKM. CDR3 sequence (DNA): TGTGCCAGCACCAAGGGACGTTCGAGGACCACTGAAGCTTTCTTT. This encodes CASTKGRSRTTEAFF. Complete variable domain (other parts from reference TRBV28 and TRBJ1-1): DVKVTQSSRYLVKRTGEKVFLECVQDMDHENMFWYRQDPGLGLRLIYFSYDVKMKEKGDIPEGYSVSREKKERFSLILESASTNQTSMYLCASTKGRSRTTEAFFGQGTRLTVV.

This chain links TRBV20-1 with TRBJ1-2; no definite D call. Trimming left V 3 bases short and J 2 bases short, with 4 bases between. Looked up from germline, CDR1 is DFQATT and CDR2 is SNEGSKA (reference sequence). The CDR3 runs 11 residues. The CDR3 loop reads CSASDNYGYTF. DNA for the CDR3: TGCAGTGCTAGTGACAACTATGGCTACACCTTC.

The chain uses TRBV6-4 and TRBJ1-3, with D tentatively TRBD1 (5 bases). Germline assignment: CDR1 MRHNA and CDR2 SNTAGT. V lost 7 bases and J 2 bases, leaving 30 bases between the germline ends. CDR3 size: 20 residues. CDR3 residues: CASIFPGTVEGPRTGNTIYF. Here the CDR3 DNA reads TGTGCCAGCATTTTTCCCGGGACCGTCGAGGGTCCGAGGACTGGAAACACCATATATTTT.

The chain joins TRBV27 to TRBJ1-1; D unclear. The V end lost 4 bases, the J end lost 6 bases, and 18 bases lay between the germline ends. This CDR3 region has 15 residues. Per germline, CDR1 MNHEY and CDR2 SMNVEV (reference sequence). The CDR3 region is CASSSSRTGFSEAFF. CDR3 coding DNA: TGTGCCAGCAGTTCCTCCCGCACCGGATTCTCTGAAGCTTTCTTT.

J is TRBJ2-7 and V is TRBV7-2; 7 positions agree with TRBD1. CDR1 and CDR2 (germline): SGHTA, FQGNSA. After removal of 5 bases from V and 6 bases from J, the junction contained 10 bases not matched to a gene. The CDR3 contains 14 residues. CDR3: CASSPTGMSREQYF. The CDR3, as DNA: TGTGCCAGCAGCCCGACAGGGATGTCGCGCGAGCAGTACTTC.

The CDR3 coding sequence is TGTGCCAGCAGCTTAGGCCCAGGGACAGCGGACTCCTACGAGCAGTACTTC. Its translation: CASSLGPGTADSYEQYF. The rearrangement links TRBV7-9 to TRBJ2-7; TRBD1 matches 7 bases. Germline lookup yields CDR1 SEHNR and CDR2 FQNEAQ (reference sequence). J gave up 0 bases and V 1 base, and 9 bases lay outside the gene matches. This CDR3 is 17 amino acids long.

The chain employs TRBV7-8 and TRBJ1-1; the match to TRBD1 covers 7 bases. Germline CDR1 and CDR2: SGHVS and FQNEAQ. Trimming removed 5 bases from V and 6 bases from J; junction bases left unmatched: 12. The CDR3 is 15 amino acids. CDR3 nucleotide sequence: TGTGCCAGCAGCCCAGGGGGTCGCGAAGAGGCTGAAGCTTTCTTT. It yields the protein CASSPGGREEAEAFF.

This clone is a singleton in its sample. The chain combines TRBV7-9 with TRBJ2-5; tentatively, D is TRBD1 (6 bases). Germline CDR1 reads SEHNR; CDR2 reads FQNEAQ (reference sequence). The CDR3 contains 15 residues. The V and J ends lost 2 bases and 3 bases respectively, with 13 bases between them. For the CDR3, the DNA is TGTGCCAGCAGCTTAAACGCAGGGGAAGAAGAGACCCAGTACTTC. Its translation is CASSLNAGEEETQYF. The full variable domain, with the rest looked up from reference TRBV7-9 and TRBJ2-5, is DTGVSQNPRHKITKRGQNVTFRCDPISEHNRLYWYRQTLGQGPEFLTYFQNEAQLEKSRLLSDRFSAERPKGSFSTLEIQRTEQGDSAMYLCASSLNAGEEETQYFGPGTRLLVL.

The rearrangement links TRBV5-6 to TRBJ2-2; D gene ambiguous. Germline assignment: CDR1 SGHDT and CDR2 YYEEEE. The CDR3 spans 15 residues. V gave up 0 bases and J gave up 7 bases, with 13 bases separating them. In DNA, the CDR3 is TGTGCCAGCAGCTTGGCGAGTGGGTTTGTCGGGGAGCTGTTTTTT. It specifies CASSLASGFVGELFF.